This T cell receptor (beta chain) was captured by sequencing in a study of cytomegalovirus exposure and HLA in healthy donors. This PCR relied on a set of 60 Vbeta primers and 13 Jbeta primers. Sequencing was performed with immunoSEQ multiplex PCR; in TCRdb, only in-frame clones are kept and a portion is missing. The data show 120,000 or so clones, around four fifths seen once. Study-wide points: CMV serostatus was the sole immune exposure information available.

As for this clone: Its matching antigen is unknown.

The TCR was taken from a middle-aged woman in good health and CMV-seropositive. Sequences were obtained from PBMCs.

CDR3 residues: CASSYGTSPTQETQYF. As DNA, the CDR3 is TGTGCCAGCAGCTACGGGACTAGCCCTACCCAAGAGACCCAGTACTTC. The genes are TRBV7-9 and TRBJ2-5; 9 positions match TRBD2. Trimming removed 4 bases from V and 1 base from J; junction bases left unmatched: 7. This CDR3 region has 16 residues. CDR1 and CDR2 (germline): SEHNR, FQNEAQ (reference sequence).